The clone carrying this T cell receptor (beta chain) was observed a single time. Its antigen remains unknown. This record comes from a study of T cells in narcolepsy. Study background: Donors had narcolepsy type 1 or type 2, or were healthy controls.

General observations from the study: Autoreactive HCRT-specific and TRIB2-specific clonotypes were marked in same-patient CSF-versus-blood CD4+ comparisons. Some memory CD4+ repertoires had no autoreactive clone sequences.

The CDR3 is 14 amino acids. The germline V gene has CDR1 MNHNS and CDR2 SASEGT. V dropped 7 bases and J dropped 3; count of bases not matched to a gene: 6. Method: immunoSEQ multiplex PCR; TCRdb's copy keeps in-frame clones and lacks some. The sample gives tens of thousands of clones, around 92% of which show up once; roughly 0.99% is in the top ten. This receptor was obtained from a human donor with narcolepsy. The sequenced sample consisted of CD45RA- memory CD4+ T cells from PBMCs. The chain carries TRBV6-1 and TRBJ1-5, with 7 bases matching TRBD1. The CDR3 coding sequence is TGTGCCAGCACCCCGGGACAGCACAATCAGCCCCAGCATTTT. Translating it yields CASTPGQHNQPQHF.